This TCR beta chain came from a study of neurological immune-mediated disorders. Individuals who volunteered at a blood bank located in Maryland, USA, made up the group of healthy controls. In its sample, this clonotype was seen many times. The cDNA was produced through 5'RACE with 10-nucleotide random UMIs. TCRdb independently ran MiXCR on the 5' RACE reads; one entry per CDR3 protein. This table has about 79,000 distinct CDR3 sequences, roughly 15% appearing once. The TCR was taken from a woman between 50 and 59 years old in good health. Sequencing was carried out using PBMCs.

The DNA for the CDR3 is TGTGCCATCAGTGAGCGGGAAGGGATCCGGGAGCTGTTTTTT. Amino acid sequence: CAISEREGIRELFF. The chain combines TRBV10-3 with TRBJ2-2; tentative D call: TRBD2 (5 bases). Germline values: CDR1 ENHRY, CDR2 SYGVKD. Trimming shortened V by 2 bases and J by 9 bases, and 13 bases separated the two germline ends. The CDR3 loop spans 14 amino acids.